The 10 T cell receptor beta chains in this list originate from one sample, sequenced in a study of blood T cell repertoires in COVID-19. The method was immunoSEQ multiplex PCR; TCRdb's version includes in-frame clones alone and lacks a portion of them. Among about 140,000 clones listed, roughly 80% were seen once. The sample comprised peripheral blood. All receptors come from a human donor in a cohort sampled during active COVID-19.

The CDR3 bases are TGTGCCAGCAGTCAAAGACTAGCGGGGGCACGTACGCAGTATTTT. This encodes CASSQRLAGARTQYF. The rearrangement links TRBV28 to TRBJ2-3, with 12 bases identical to TRBD2. CDR1 and CDR2 (germline): MDHEN, SYDVKM. V lost 5 bases, J lost 8 bases, and 8 bases stayed unmatched. CDR3 length: 15 amino acids.

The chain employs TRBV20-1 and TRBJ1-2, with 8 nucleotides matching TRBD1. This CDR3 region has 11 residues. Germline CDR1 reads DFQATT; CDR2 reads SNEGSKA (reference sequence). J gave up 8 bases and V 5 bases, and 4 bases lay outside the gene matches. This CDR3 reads CSARTGLGYTF. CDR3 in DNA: TGCAGTGCTCGGACAGGGCTGGGCTACACCTTC.

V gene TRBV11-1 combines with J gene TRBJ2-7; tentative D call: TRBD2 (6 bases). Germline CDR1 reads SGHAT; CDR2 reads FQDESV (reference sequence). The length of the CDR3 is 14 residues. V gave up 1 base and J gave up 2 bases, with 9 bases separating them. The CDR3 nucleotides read TGTGCCAGCAGCTTAGTTGGGGGGACCTACGAGCAGTACTTC. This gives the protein CASSLVGGTYEQYF.

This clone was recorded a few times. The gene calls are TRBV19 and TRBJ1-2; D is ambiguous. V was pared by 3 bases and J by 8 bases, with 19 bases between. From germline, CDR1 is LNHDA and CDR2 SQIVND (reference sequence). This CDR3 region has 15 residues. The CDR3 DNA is TGTGCCAGTAGTATGATAGAGAGGGCCCTTTGGGGCTACACCTTC. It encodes CASSMIERALWGYTF.

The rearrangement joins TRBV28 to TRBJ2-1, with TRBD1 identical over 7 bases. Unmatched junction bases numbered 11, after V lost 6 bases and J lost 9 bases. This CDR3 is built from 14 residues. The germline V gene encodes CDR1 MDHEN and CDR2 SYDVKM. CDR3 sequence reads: CASRLPEGAAEQFF. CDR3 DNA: TGTGCCAGCAGACTCCCTGAGGGGGCCGCTGAGCAGTTCTTC.

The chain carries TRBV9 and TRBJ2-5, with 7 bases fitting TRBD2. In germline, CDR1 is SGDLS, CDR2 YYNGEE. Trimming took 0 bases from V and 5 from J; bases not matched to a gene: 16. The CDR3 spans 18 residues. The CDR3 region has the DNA TGTGCCAGCAGCGTAGACTCCTTGACTAGCAGGGTGGGGGAGACCCAGTACTTC. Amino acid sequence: CASSVDSLTSRVGETQYF.

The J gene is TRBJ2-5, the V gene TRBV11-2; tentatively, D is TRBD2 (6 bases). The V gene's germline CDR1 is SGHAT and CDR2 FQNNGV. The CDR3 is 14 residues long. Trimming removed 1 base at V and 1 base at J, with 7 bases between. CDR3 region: CASSLGGVQETQYF. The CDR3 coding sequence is TGTGCCAGCAGCTTAGGCGGGGTCCAAGAGACCCAGTACTTC.

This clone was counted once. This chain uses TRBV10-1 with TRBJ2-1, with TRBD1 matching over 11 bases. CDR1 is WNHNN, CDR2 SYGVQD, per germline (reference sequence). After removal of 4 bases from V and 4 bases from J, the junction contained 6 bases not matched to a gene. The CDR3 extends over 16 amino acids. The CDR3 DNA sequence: TGCGCCAGCAGTGGGGTGGGGACAGGGGGGTACAATGAGCAGTTCTTC. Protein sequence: CASSGVGTGGYNEQFF.

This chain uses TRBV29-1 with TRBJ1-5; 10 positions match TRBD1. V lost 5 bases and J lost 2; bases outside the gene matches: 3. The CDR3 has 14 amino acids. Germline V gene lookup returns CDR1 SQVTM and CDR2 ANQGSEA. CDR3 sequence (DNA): TGCAGCGTTTGGACAGGGGGAGGCAATCAGCCCCAGCATTTT. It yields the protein CSVWTGGGNQPQHF.

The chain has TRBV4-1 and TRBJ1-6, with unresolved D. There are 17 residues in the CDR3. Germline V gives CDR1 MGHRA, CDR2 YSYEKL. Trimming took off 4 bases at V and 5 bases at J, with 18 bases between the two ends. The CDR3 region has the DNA TGCGCCAGCAGCCCTCCCGAGAGGGCGGTGGATAATTCACCCCTCCACTTT. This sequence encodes CASSPPERAVDNSPLHF.